The 22 T cell receptor beta chains below were found in one sample sequenced in a study of shared clonotypes between healthy human individuals. The repertoire was sequenced with immunoSEQ multiplex PCR; TCRdb's copy has only in-frame clones and lacks some. The table shows about 2,100,000 clones, with about 93% occurring only once. Selected positively for CCR7 and CD45RO-negative, naive CD8 cells excluded terminally differentiated effector memory CD45RA+ cells. What was sequenced was naive CD8+ T cells from PBMCs. The receptors were gathered from a man younger than 35 in good health. Some clones in this sample may be carry-over from other donors' samples.

Comment on this clone: Within the sample, other DNA sequences also encode this same CDR3. V and J are TRBV5-6 and TRBJ2-7; possible D gene TRBD2, 7 bases. Germline V gene data show CDR1 as SGHDT and CDR2 as YYEEEE. Trimming cost V 0 bases and J 6 bases, with 10 bases left between them. This CDR3 spans 13 amino acids. For the CDR3, the DNA is TGTGCCAGCAGCTTGGCGGGGGGCAGCGAGCAGTACTTC. This sequence encodes CASSLAGGSEQYF.

This chain links TRBV7-2 with TRBJ2-1; no clear D. The CDR3 length is 16 residues. Germline CDR1 SGHTA, CDR2 FQGNSA. With 1 base removed from V and 0 bases from J, the gap between germline ends came to 10 bases. CDR3 coding DNA: TGTGCCAGCAGCTTAGTCCCGAAGAGCTCCTACAATGAGCAGTTCTTC. It encodes CASSLVPKSSYNEQFF.

The rearrangement links TRBV7-9 to TRBJ2-7; 7 bases fit TRBD1. Germline V CDR1 and CDR2: SEHNR, FQNEAQ (reference sequence). The CDR3 length is 12 residues. V lost 4 bases, J lost 6 bases, and 3 bases stayed unmatched. CDR3 DNA: TGTGCCAGCAGCTCCCGGGACAGCGAGCAGTACTTC. This sequence encodes CASSSRDSEQYF.

The chain couples TRBV27 to TRBJ2-5; D gene ambiguous. The V gene's germline CDR1 is MNHEY and CDR2 SMNVEV (reference sequence). Trimming stripped 6 bases from V and 1 base from J, with 9 bases between. The CDR3 loop spans 13 amino acids. CDR3 loop: CASSGLFQETQYF. The CDR3 region has the DNA TGTGCCAGCAGCGGCCTGTTCCAAGAGACCCAGTACTTC.

The rearrangement links TRBV7-9 to TRBJ2-7, with D uncertain. Trimming shortened V by 5 bases and J by 7 bases, and 12 bases separated the two germline ends. This CDR3 spans 12 amino acids. Germline CDR1 is SEHNR and CDR2 is FQNEAQ (reference sequence). Here the CDR3 reads CASSPPAREQYF. The CDR3, as DNA: TGTGCCAGCAGCCCTCCTGCCCGGGAGCAGTACTTC.

This chain links TRBV29-1 with TRBJ2-1, with TRBD2 matching over 9 bases. The CDR3 consists of 12 residues. V lost 7 bases to trimming and J lost 14 bases; unmatched junction nucleotides: 12. Germline V gene lookup returns CDR1 SQVTM and CDR2 ANQGSEA. This CDR3 is CSASGPSGGKFF. For the CDR3, the DNA is TGCAGCGCTTCCGGCCCGAGCGGGGGGAAGTTCTTC.

The V call is TRBV19, the J call TRBJ1-1; 9 bases match TRBD1. Trimming removed 5 bases from V and 2 bases from J; junction bases left unmatched: 12. Germline values: CDR1 LNHDA, CDR2 SQIVND (reference sequence). This CDR3 has 17 amino acids. The CDR3 loop is CASSPTGTGQDNTEAFF. CDR3 sequence (DNA): TGTGCCAGTAGTCCCACCGGGACAGGGCAGGACAACACTGAAGCTTTCTTT. The full variable domain, its missing parts supplied by reference TRBV19 and TRBJ1-1, is DGGITQSPKYLFRKEGQNVTLSCEQNLNHDAMYWYRQDPGQGLRLIYYSQIVNDFQKGDIAEGYSVSREKKESFPLTVTSAQKNPTAFYLCASSPTGTGQDNTEAFFGQGTRLTVV.

This chain joins TRBV7-9 and TRBJ2-1, with D unresolved. The CDR3 is 17 residues long. Germline V CDR1 and CDR2: SEHNR, FQNEAQ (reference sequence). V was pared by 5 bases and J by 8 bases, with 25 bases between. DNA for the CDR3: TGTGCCAGCAGCCCATCTTACGCGGACCGAGACGTCGATGAGCAGTTCTTC. Translated: CASSPSYADRDVDEQFF.

V is TRBV2 and J is TRBJ1-1, with a tentative D call TRBD1 (6 bases). Germline V lookup: CDR1 SNHLY, CDR2 FYNNEI. The V end lost 10 bases, the J end lost 0 bases, and 12 bases lay between the germline ends. This CDR3 has 13 residues. CDR3 in amino acids: CATPTGLNTEAFF. In DNA, the CDR3 is TGTGCCACCCCCACAGGGTTGAACACTGAAGCTTTCTTT.

The chain has TRBV27 and TRBJ2-1; D is unclear. Trimming took 6 bases from V and 3 from J, leaving 12 bases between them. This CDR3 has 14 amino acids. The germline V gene encodes CDR1 MNHEY and CDR2 SMNVEV (reference sequence). The CDR3 protein is CASRWLEDYNEQFF. CDR3 DNA: TGTGCCAGCAGGTGGCTTGAGGACTACAATGAGCAGTTCTTC.

The rearrangement uses TRBV7-9 and TRBJ2-7; TRBD1 or TRBD2 may be the D gene (5 bases each). The CDR3 covers 16 residues. V was trimmed by 5 bases and J by 2 bases, leaving 19 bases between them. Looked up from germline, CDR1 is SEHNR and CDR2 is FQNEAQ (reference sequence). The CDR3 here is CASSPGPGIGTYEQYF. The CDR3, as DNA: TGTGCCAGCAGCCCGGGGCCGGGGATCGGGACCTACGAGCAGTACTTC.

The chain couples TRBV19 to TRBJ2-5, with TRBD2 matching over 8 bases. CDR1 and CDR2 (germline): LNHDA, SQIVND (reference sequence). This CDR3 is built from 16 residues. The V gene end was trimmed by 6 bases and the J gene end by 5 bases; junction bases not matched to a gene: 14. The CDR3 DNA is TGTGCCAGTAGCGGGGAGGAAGCGGGGGTTGGGGAGACCCAGTACTTC. It is translated as CASSGEEAGVGETQYF.

The V call is TRBV28, the J call TRBJ2-2, with D possibly being TRBD2 (5 bases). The CDR3 is 14 residues long. Trimming took off 6 bases at V and 4 bases at J, with 12 bases between the two ends. Germline V CDR1 and CDR2: MDHEN, SYDVKM. The CDR3 nucleotides are TGTGCCAGCAGACATTCCGCGGGCACCGGGGAGCTGTTTTTT. As protein: CASRHSAGTGELFF.

The rearrangement uses TRBV2 and TRBJ2-7; D might be TRBD1 (5 bases). Between the trimmed V and J ends, which lost 7 bases and 2 bases, there was a span of 15 bases. The germline gives CDR1 SNHLY, CDR2 FYNNEI. The CDR3 runs to 14 residues. In DNA, the CDR3 is TGTGCCAGCACGGGTATGACAGCAGCCTACGAGCAGTACTTC. It specifies CASTGMTAAYEQYF. Using reference TRBV2 and TRBJ2-7 for the parts outside the CDR3, the full variable domain is EPEVTQTPSHQVTQMGQEVILRCVPISNHLYFYWYRQILGQKVEFLVSFYNNEISEKSEIFDDQFSVERPDGSNFTLKIRSTKLEDSAMYFCASTGMTAAYEQYFGPGTRLTVT.

V is TRBV27 and J is TRBJ1-5; D unclear. The CDR3 is 17 residues long. The V gene's germline CDR1 is MNHEY and CDR2 SMNVEV (reference sequence). Trimming took off 3 bases at V and 2 bases at J, with 17 bases between the two ends. In DNA form, the CDR3 reads TGTGCCAGCAGTTTCTCGAGCCCCCAGGTCGGCAATCAGCCCCAGCATTTT. Amino acids: CASSFSSPQVGNQPQHF.

The gene calls are TRBV6-1 and TRBJ2-1; D is perhaps TRBD1 (6 bases). Per germline, CDR1 MNHNS and CDR2 SASEGT. V was shortened by 3 bases and J by 5 bases, with 11 bases between the two germline ends. The CDR3 length is 14 residues. As DNA, the CDR3 is TGTGCCAGCAGTGAGGGGGCGGGCCACAATGAGCAGTTCTTC. Protein: CASSEGAGHNEQFF.

CDR3 sequence reads: CASSAGVLYMNTEAFF. The CDR3 DNA reads as TGTGCCAGTAGTGCGGGAGTCCTCTACATGAACACTGAAGCTTTCTTT. The chain joins TRBV19 to TRBJ1-1; D is undetermined. V was trimmed by 5 bases and J by 0 bases, leaving 16 bases between them. Germline values: CDR1 LNHDA, CDR2 SQIVND (reference sequence). The CDR3 is 16 residues long.

This clone has at least ten counts. This chain links TRBV15 with TRBJ1-3; no definite D call. The length of the CDR3 is 16 residues. Germline CDR1 LNHNV, CDR2 YYDKDF (reference sequence). With 0 bases removed from V and 1 base from J, the gap between germline ends came to 10 bases. CDR3 DNA: TGTGCCACCAGCAGAGATGGAGGAGATTCTGGAAACACCATATATTTT. This encodes CATSRDGGDSGNTIYF. The complete variable domain, with remaining parts taken from reference TRBV15 and TRBJ1-3, reads DAMVIQNPRYQVTQFGKPVTLSCSQTLNHNVMYWYQQKSSQAPKLLFHYYDKDFNNEADTPDNFQSRRPNTSFCFLDIRSPGLGDTAMYLCATSRDGGDSGNTIYFGEGSWLTVV.

V is TRBV5-1 and J is TRBJ1-1, with D perhaps matching TRBD1 (6 bases). Germline CDR1 and CDR2: SGHRS and YFSETQ. V lost 2 bases and J 0 bases, leaving 17 bases between the germline ends. This CDR3 comprises 17 residues. This CDR3 is CASSFYTIGDMNTEAFF. CDR3 nucleotide sequence: TGCGCCAGCAGCTTTTATACTATCGGGGACATGAACACTGAAGCTTTCTTT.

The rearrangement joins TRBV7-9 to TRBJ2-7; 8 bases are a match to TRBD1. V dropped 7 bases and J dropped 3; count of bases not matched to a gene: 5. Germline CDR1 reads SEHNR; CDR2 reads FQNEAQ (reference sequence). The CDR3 covers 13 residues. Here the CDR3 reads CASTLGQGYEQYF. CDR3 DNA: TGTGCCAGCACTCTCGGACAGGGCTACGAGCAGTACTTC.

Details on this clone: The germline gene is not matched at one end of the junction; a read error may be the cause. The gene calls are TRBV11-2 and TRBJ2-7; 8 bases match TRBD2. CDR1 is SGHAT and CDR2 is FQNNGV in the germline V gene. This CDR3 spans 14 amino acids. CDR3 DNA: TGTGCCAGCAGCCCCTCCAGTTGGGGACTAGATTTACACTTC. Its protein is CASSPSSWGLDLHF.

The rearrangement joins TRBV25-1 to TRBJ2-7, with a tentative D call TRBD2 (5 bases). CDR3 length: 12 residues. Germline values: CDR1 MGHDK, CDR2 SYGVNS. V was clipped by 9 bases and J by 3 bases, with 12 bases between them. The CDR3 spells CASSPGIYEQYF. The CDR3 bases are TGTGCCAGTAGTCCCGGGATCTACGAGCAGTACTTC.